Following are 13 T cell receptor beta chains from one sample sequenced in a study of identical twins. TCRdb redid the calling of the 5' RACE reads with MiXCR, one entry per CDR3 protein. In the table there are 400,000 to 500,000 distinct CDR3 sequences, about 18% of which are singletons. Sequencing input: naive T cells sorted from blood. The receptor set was obtained from a man aged 45 to 65 in good health.

J is TRBJ2-1 and V is TRBV2; the match to TRBD1 covers 7 bases. Germline V gene sequence: CDR1 SNHLY, CDR2 FYNNEI. CDR3 length: 14 residues. The V segment lost 4 bases and the J segment 8 bases; nucleotides outside the gene matches: 8. This CDR3 is CASSVRGILYEQFF. The CDR3 region has the DNA TGTGCCAGCAGTGTCAGGGGGATTTTGTATGAGCAGTTCTTC.

This clonotype was seen repeatedly, ten times or more. The gene calls are TRBV27 and TRBJ1-2; maybe TRBD1 (5 bases). CDR1 and CDR2 (germline): MNHEY, SMNVEV (reference sequence). The CDR3 has 14 amino acids. The V end was cut by 2 bases, the J end by 0 bases, with 7 bases between. CDR3 loop: CASSLRGANYGYTF. CDR3 bases: TGTGCCAGCAGTTTAAGAGGGGCTAACTATGGCTACACCTTC.

This clonotype was recorded once. The V gene is TRBV28, the J gene TRBJ2-1; 8 bases match TRBD2. The CDR3 consists of 20 residues. V gave up 5 bases and J gave up 2 bases; unmatched junction bases: 20. Per germline, CDR1 MDHEN and CDR2 SYDVKM. CDR3 amino acids: CASSPRVGLAGGAPYNEQFF. The CDR3 coding sequence is TGTGCCAGCAGTCCACGGGTCGGGCTAGCCGGGGGGGCTCCCTACAATGAGCAGTTCTTC.

This clonotype was seen a handful of times. CDR3 residues: CATSGGSSYNEQFF. For the CDR3, the DNA is TGTGCCACCAGTGGCGGAAGCTCCTACAATGAGCAGTTCTTC. This rearrangement joins TRBV24-1 to TRBJ2-1; D gene uncertain. Germline assignment: CDR1 KGHDR and CDR2 SFDVKD. The V end lost 5 bases, the J end lost 0 bases, and 7 bases lay between the germline ends. CDR3 length: 14 residues.

The V gene is TRBV5-1, the J gene TRBJ2-3; the match to TRBD2 covers 9 bases. Per germline, CDR1 SGHRS and CDR2 YFSETQ. Trimming at V came to 5 bases and at J to 2 bases, leaving 6 bases not matched to a gene. CDR3 length: 15 residues. The CDR3 nucleotides are TGCGCCAGCAGGGCTAGCGGGGACTTCACAGATACGCAGTATTTT. This gives the protein CASRASGDFTDTQYF.

This clonotype was seen only a few times. J is TRBJ2-1 and V is TRBV3-1, with TRBD1 matching 7 bases. Losses at the gene ends were 3 bases for V and 7 bases for J; bases not matched to a gene: 9. The CDR3 totals 15 residues. Germline CDR1 is LGHDT and CDR2 is YNNKEL (reference sequence). The CDR3 loop is CASSHRQGVSNEQFF. Here the CDR3 DNA reads TGTGCCAGCAGCCACCGACAGGGAGTGTCGAATGAGCAGTTCTTC.

V is TRBV7-8 and J is TRBJ2-3, with D unresolved. Germline V lookup: CDR1 SGHVS, CDR2 FQNEAQ. V lost 4 bases and J lost 0, with 8 bases in between. The CDR3 totals 14 residues. The CDR3 spells CASSWWSSTDTQYF. The CDR3 DNA reads as TGTGCCAGCAGCTGGTGGTCGAGCACAGATACGCAGTATTTT.

J is TRBJ2-7 and V is TRBV7-8, with 8 bases identical to TRBD2. This CDR3 is built from 14 residues. CDR1 and CDR2 from the germline V gene are SGHVS and FQNEAQ. V lost 4 bases and J lost 2; bases outside the gene matches: 4. This CDR3 reads CASSYGGAPYEQYF. In nucleotides, the CDR3 is TGTGCCAGCAGCTACGGGGGGGCCCCCTACGAGCAGTACTTC.

The rearrangement links TRBV6-5 to TRBJ2-4; D remains unclear. Trimming took 0 bases from V and 0 from J, leaving 9 bases between them. This CDR3 contains 16 residues. Germline V lookup: CDR1 MNHEY, CDR2 SVGAGI. CDR3 residues: CASSYSSYGAKNIQYF. The CDR3 DNA reads as TGTGCCAGCAGTTACTCTTCGTACGGAGCCAAAAACATTCAGTACTTC.

This clonotype has just a few counts. This chain uses TRBV20-1 with TRBJ2-3; D is undetermined. The CDR3 length is 12 residues. Germline V CDR1 and CDR2: DFQATT, SNEGSKA (reference sequence). Trimming cost V 5 bases and J 1 base, with 7 bases left between them. The CDR3 here is CSASDGTDTQYF. For the CDR3, the DNA is TGCAGTGCTTCGGACGGCACAGATACGCAGTATTTT.

This clonotype was counted ten times or more. The chain links TRBV4-3 to TRBJ2-2; possible D gene TRBD1, 7 bases. This CDR3 contains 19 residues. The germline CDR1 and CDR2 sequences are LGHNA and YSLEER. V was clipped by 2 bases and J by 2 bases, with 21 bases between them. CDR3 sequence: CASSQWSYRGTVNTGELFF. The DNA of the CDR3 is TGCGCCAGCAGCCAATGGTCGTACCGGGGGACAGTCAACACCGGGGAGCTGTTTTTT.

This clonotype has a count of ten or more. This chain connects TRBV7-2 to TRBJ2-3; 7 positions agree with TRBD2. Trimming removed 6 bases from V and 1 base from J; junction bases left unmatched: 4. The germline gives CDR1 SGHTA, CDR2 FQGNSA. CDR3 length: 14 residues. CDR3 protein: CASRLATGTDTQYF. The CDR3 DNA sequence: TGTGCCAGCAGACTAGCGACGGGCACAGATACGCAGTATTTT.

This clonotype was counted a few times. The chain carries TRBV27 and TRBJ2-7, with 14 bases lining up with TRBD2. CDR3 length: 14 amino acids. Germline loops: CDR1 MNHEY, CDR2 SMNVEV (reference sequence). The ends lost 5 bases at V and 6 bases at J; junction bases unmatched: 3. The CDR3 sequence is CASSPGTSGGEQYF. The CDR3 region has the DNA TGTGCCAGCAGTCCCGGGACTAGCGGGGGCGAGCAGTACTTC.